The TCR beta chain described here comes from a study of blood T cell repertoires in COVID-19. Study summary: Material from acute and convalescent COVID-19 was sourced from the United States, Italy and Spain.

The CDR3 has 15 residues. Trimming took 4 bases from V and 3 from J; bases not matched to a gene: 4. Per the germline V gene, CDR1 is SGHAT and CDR2 is FQNNGV. About this clone: Other DNA sequences of this sample code for an identical CDR3.

Source study methods: Amplifying reference gene primers gave estimates of nucleated cell counts. Clones were sequenced by immunoSEQ multiplex PCR, and TCRdb holds only the in-frame ones, with some missing. D and trimming come from the DNA, and the V and J calls and clone size come from that table. The sample carries 150,000 to 200,000 clones, about 83% recorded once. Sequencing was done on a sample of peripheral blood. This TCR came from a human donor in a cohort sampled during active COVID-19. The J gene is TRBJ2-3, the V gene TRBV11-2; 10 bases are shared with TRBD2. In DNA form, the CDR3 reads TGTGCCAGCAGCTACAGCGGGGGGGGAACAGATACGCAGTATTTT. Its translation is CASSYSGGGTDTQYF.